The present T cell receptor beta chain was sequenced within a study of blood T cell repertoires in COVID-19 (dated by TCRdb to about 2020). Background on the whole study: Collaborator samples came from the United States, Italy and Spain and covered acute and convalescent phases of COVID-19. The material from the prospective study consisted of cDNA or gDNA derived from T cells, B-cell-depleted T cells, or PBMCs. The samples were drawn from two sources: the first 160 participants of the ongoing ImmuneRACE study, and over 950 subjects contributed by 6 global collaborators. Where available, HLA class I and class II types were taken from metadata supplied by the sample provider and were not determined by assay-based typing. Deeply sampled blood TCRbeta repertoires from subjects exposed to, actively infected with, or recovered from COVID-19 were included in the dataset. The sample metadata nearly always contained a de-identified subject ID, COVID-19 status, age in years and sex. The repertoires were released in a freely available public database intended as a resource for research on the immune response to SARS-CoV-2.

Concerning this clone: Its antigen has not been determined. No base qualities exist here, and no much larger clone lies one base off it.

What the authors observed across the whole study: How much clinical and demographic metadata was included differed by source and by participant, and the metadata was provided uncurated.

Between the V and J ends, shortened by 5 bases and 4 bases respectively, the junction contains 14 bases. Taken from the germline V gene, the CDR1 and CDR2 loops are SGHAT and FQNNGV. Reading from cysteine to phenylalanine, the CDR3 counts 14 amino acids. The only DNA kept is the CDR3, 42 bases in frame from the first base. Collaborating institutions collected whole blood in K2EDTA tubes following their own protocols. For TCRbeta analysis, collaborators shipped samples as frozen whole blood, isolated PBMCs, or DNA extracted from either of those sample types. TCRbeta CDR3 regions were amplified from genomic DNA by means of the immunoSEQ Assay, a bias-controlled multiplex PCR. As for the authors' bioinformatics: Within the assay, amplification of reference gene primers was used to estimate how many nucleated cells each sample contained. To quantify the absolute abundance of each unique TCRbeta CDR3 rearrangement, sequence reads were collapsed and filtered. Productive Simpson clonality was computed per sample as the square root of Simpson's diversity index over productive rearrangements. Not all clones reach the TCRdb copy of this immuneACCESS table, which keeps in-frame sequences only. Checked studies attribute under half of the gap to unresolved V genes and leave the rest unexplained. V and J calls and clone size follow that table, whereas D and trimming were derived from the DNA. Counted in this sample were over 100,000 clones; approximately 81% of them appeared once. The ten largest clones take up almost 8.5% of the sample.

Sequencing was performed on peripheral blood. The TCR sequence derives from a woman aged 55-70 years with active or convalescent COVID-19. The V gene is TRBV11-2 and the J gene is TRBJ1-1; TRBD1 is a possible D gene, resting on 6 matching bases. This receptor has the CDR3 CASSRGQSFTEAFF. In nucleotides, the sequence is TGTGCCAGCAGCCGTGGACAGTCCTTCACTGAAGCTTTCTTT.